Listed below are T cell receptor beta chains from one sample, sequenced in a study of blood T cell repertoires in COVID-19. The method was immunoSEQ multiplex PCR; TCRdb's version includes in-frame clones alone and lacks a portion of them. The sample shows over 150,000 clones, just under 90% of them seen only once. What was sequenced was peripheral blood. Receptor source: a woman in her seventies with COVID-19, enrolled during active disease. Each CDR3 is given with its conserved first and last residue. A D gene is named only where the DNA matches it firmly. A clone size is listed for some rows: how often the clone was seen (once, few, many), or a class if it is expanded.

j_call v_call clone_size d_call cdr3_aa cdr3_nt
TRBJ2-2 TRBV7-8 . TRBD2 CASSLGTSGGAKTGELFF TGTGCCAGCAGCTTAGGGACTAGCGGGGGGGCGAAAACCGGGGAGCTGTTTTTT
TRBJ1-5 TRBV6-1 . . CASSEGWGGSQPQHF TGTGCCAGCAGTGAAGGATGGGGGGGGTCTCAGCCCCAGCATTTT
TRBJ1-2 TRBV28 . . CASRTPLRGANYGYTF TGTGCCAGCCGCACCCCCCTCAGGGGTGCTAACTATGGCTACACCTTC
TRBJ1-5 TRBV27 . . CASSRSDNRGNQPQHF TGTGCCAGCAGTCGATCTGATAACAGGGGCAATCAGCCCCAGCATTTT
TRBJ1-1 TRBV5-4 once . CASRADRGNTEAFF TGTGCCAGCAGGGCGGATAGAGGGAACACTGAAGCTTTCTTT
TRBJ2-1 TRBV2 . TRBD2 CASSRLAGGLNEQFF TGTGCCAGCAGTAGACTAGCGGGGGGGCTAAATGAGCAGTTCTTC
TRBJ2-1 TRBV6-5 . TRBD1 CASSYRGTGAPNEQFF TGTGCCAGCAGTTATCGGGGAACAGGGGCCCCCAATGAGCAGTTCTTC
TRBJ1-5 TRBV12-3/TRBV12-4 . . CASTPGRNQPQHF TGTGCCAGCACCCCGGGGAGAAACCAGCCCCAGCATTTT
TRBJ1-2 TRBV5-4 . . CASSLAGYNGYTF TGTGCCAGCAGCTTGGCGGGGTATAACGGCTACACCTTC
TRBJ2-7 TRBV6-4 . TRBD1 CASTEVWTGPYEQYF TGTGCCAGCACCGAAGTTTGGACAGGGCCCTACGAGCAGTACTTC
TRBJ2-1 TRBV5-6 . TRBD2 CASSPGLAGGRNYNEQFF TGTGCCAGCAGCCCGGGACTAGCGGGGGGGCGAAATTACAATGAGCAGTTCTTC
TRBJ1-1 TRBV2 . . CASSLDGVTEAFF TGTGCCAGCAGTCTCGATGGAGTGACTGAAGCTTTCTTT
TRBJ1-2 TRBV27 . . CASSLTGDGYTF TGTGCCAGCAGTTTAACCGGGGATGGCTACACCTTC
TRBJ2-1 TRBV3-1/TRBV3-2 . . CASRPRSADEQFF TGTGCCAGCAGGCCCCGGTCTGCTGATGAGCAGTTCTTC
TRBJ1-6 TRBV19 . TRBD1 CASSPGQGYSPLHF TGTGCCAGTAGTCCCGGACAGGGGTACTCACCCCTCCACTTT
TRBJ1-6 TRBV27 . TRBD1 CASSLDRGGSYNSPLHF TGTGCCAGCAGTCTCGACAGGGGAGGCTCCTATAATTCACCCCTCCACTTT